Following are 29 T cell receptor beta chains from one sample sequenced in a study of blood T cells in healthy people across ages. Primed by a sample-barcoded 5' primer and a J-beta primer mix, a second PCR proceeded for 7 to 11 cycles. MiXCR was run by TCRdb on the 5' RACE reads, yielding one entry per CDR3 protein. This sample carries 1,500,000 or so distinct CDR3 sequences, around 55% of them seen once, and the ten largest clones take roughly 6.3%. Sequenced input: blood. The origin of the receptors is a man younger than 35 in good health.

The V and J genes are TRBV6-6 and TRBJ1-2; tentative D call: TRBD1 (5 bases). The CDR3 is 13 amino acids. Germline CDR1 reads MNHNY; CDR2 reads SVGAGI (reference sequence). Trimming shortened V by 4 bases and J by 4 bases, and 10 bases separated the two germline ends. In nucleotides, the CDR3 is TGTGCCAGCAGTTCTGGGGGGACCTATGGCTACACCTTC. It is translated as CASSSGGTYGYTF.

This chain connects TRBV29-1 to TRBJ1-2; D perhaps matches TRBD1 (5 bases). Germline-derived CDR1 and CDR2 are SQVTM and ANQGSEA. Trimming took 5 bases from V and 5 from J, leaving 24 bases between them. The CDR3 spans 16 residues. CDR3 sequence reads: CSVPLGGDLTIYGYTF. DNA of the CDR3: TGCAGCGTTCCTCTGGGAGGGGATCTAACTATTTATGGCTACACCTTC.

The chain couples TRBV6-4 to TRBJ1-2; TRBD1 aligns across 8 bases. The CDR3 has 13 residues. CDR1 and CDR2 from the germline V gene are MRHNA and SNTAGT. V shed 5 bases and J 8 bases; nucleotides not matched to a gene: 7. The CDR3 reads CASSMAGGDGYTF. Written as DNA, the CDR3 is TGTGCCAGCAGTATGGCAGGGGGCGACGGCTACACCTTC.

CDR3 DNA: TGCAGCGTACAGGAAGGAGACTCTGGAAACACCATATATTTT. As protein: CSVQEGDSGNTIYF. The rearrangement joins TRBV29-1 to TRBJ1-3, with a tentative D call TRBD1 (5 bases). CDR1 and CDR2 from the germline V gene are SQVTM and ANQGSEA. This CDR3 spans 14 amino acids. V was pared by 6 bases and J by 0 bases, with 12 bases between.

A word on this clonotype: A junction boundary mismatches the germline segment, possibly from a read error. The CDR3 reads CVSSLSAGSYEQYF. The CDR3, as DNA: TGTGTCAGCAGTCTGAGCGCAGGGTCCTACGAGCAGTACTTC. The chain couples TRBV12-3 or TRBV12-4 to TRBJ2-7; D may be TRBD1 (5 bases). This CDR3 contains 14 residues.

This clonotype was detected a few times. The chain has TRBV7-2 and TRBJ2-1, with D perhaps matching TRBD2 (6 bases). CDR3 size: 14 residues. Germline assignment: CDR1 SGHTA and CDR2 FQGNSA. Trimming took off 3 bases at V and 7 bases at J, with 13 bases between the two ends. The CDR3 region is CASSLAIADNEQFF. The CDR3 nucleotides read TGTGCCAGCAGCTTGGCAATAGCGGATAATGAGCAGTTCTTC.

The chain has TRBV7-2 and TRBJ1-2, with 9 bases matching TRBD1. J gave up 8 bases and V 1 base, and 5 bases lay outside the gene matches. Per the germline V gene, CDR1 is SGHTA and CDR2 is FQGNSA. The CDR3 is 14 residues long. The chain's CDR3 is CASSLVTGGRGYTF. In DNA, the CDR3 is TGTGCCAGCAGCTTAGTTACAGGGGGCCGCGGCTACACCTTC.

This chain joins TRBV5-1 and TRBJ1-1; D perhaps matches TRBD1 (6 bases). The CDR3 is made up of 16 amino acids. Germline CDR1 and CDR2: SGHRS and YFSETQ. V lost 5 bases and J lost 0, with 17 bases in between. The CDR3 spells CASRPTRTALNTEAFF. Here the CDR3 DNA reads TGCGCCAGCAGACCCACAAGGACAGCCCTGAACACTGAAGCTTTCTTT.

The genes are TRBV10-3 and TRBJ2-7, with a possible D match to TRBD2 (6 bases). The CDR3 is 16 amino acids. V dropped 6 bases and J dropped 2 bases, with 20 bases sitting between them. Germline values: CDR1 ENHRY, CDR2 SYGVKD. The CDR3 loop reads CAISPRPASETYEQYF. The CDR3 DNA sequence: TGTGCCATCAGCCCCCGACCGGCTAGCGAAACCTACGAGCAGTACTTC.

The gene calls are TRBV5-1 and TRBJ2-4; possibly TRBD2 for D (5 bases). The J call may not be correct, given that the DNA end is closer to TRBJ2-7. CDR1 and CDR2 (germline): SGHRS, YFSETQ. The CDR3 contains 14 residues. CDR3 region: CASSLASQIHEQYF. The CDR3 DNA reads as TGCGCCAGCAGCTTGGCTAGCCAGATCCACGAGCAGTACTTC.

This clonotype was counted a few times. This chain connects TRBV4-3 to TRBJ2-6; D perhaps matches TRBD1 (6 bases). The germline V gene has CDR1 LGHNA and CDR2 YSLEER. The CDR3 runs 13 residues. Deletions cut 4 bases from V and 10 bases from J, with 11 bases between. CDR3 protein: CASSPDRYNVLTF. The CDR3 DNA reads TGCGCCAGCAGCCCGGACAGATATAACGTCCTGACTTTC.

The chain employs TRBV7-2 and TRBJ2-7; D is unresolved. The V end lost 2 bases, the J end lost 5 bases, and 16 bases lay between the germline ends. The length of the CDR3 is 15 residues. Germline CDR1 is SGHTA and CDR2 is FQGNSA. In nucleotides, the CDR3 is TGTGCCAGCAGCTTAAGGGCTCAACCCTATGACGAGCAGTACTTC. It specifies CASSLRAQPYDEQYF.

This clonotype occurred a few times. The chain employs TRBV11-2 and TRBJ2-3, with D tentatively TRBD2 (5 bases). Trimming removed 1 base from V and 0 bases from J, with 11 bases in between. This CDR3 contains 16 residues. In germline, CDR1 is SGHAT, CDR2 FQNNGV. In nucleotides, the CDR3 is TGTGCCAGCAGCTTAGGGCGGCGGACTAGCACAGATACGCAGTATTTT. This codes for CASSLGRRTSTDTQYF.

V usage is TRBV20-1 and J usage is TRBJ1-5; no clear D gene. CDR1 is DFQATT, CDR2 SNEGSKA, per germline (reference sequence). CDR3 length: 12 amino acids. The V and J ends lost 1 base and 7 bases respectively, with 8 bases between them. CDR3 sequence: CSARVGGQPQHF. The DNA of the CDR3 is TGCAGTGCTAGAGTGGGAGGGCAGCCCCAGCATTTT.

This chain joins TRBV12-3 or TRBV12-4 and TRBJ2-7; possible D gene TRBD2, 6 bases. TRBJ2-4 explains the end of the DNA better; the J call may be wrong. This CDR3 comprises 16 residues. The CDR3 DNA follows: TGTGCCAGCAGTTTGGGGACGGGAGTAGCCAAAAACATTCAGTACTTC. Residues: CASSLGTGVAKNIQYF.

The chain carries TRBV5-1 and TRBJ2-7; D tentatively reads TRBD1 or TRBD2 (5 bases each). V lost 4 bases, J lost 3 bases, and 17 bases lay in between. From germline, CDR1 is SGHRS and CDR2 YFSETQ. The CDR3 sequence is 15 residues long. The CDR3 sequence: CASSVRDQGYYEQYF. The CDR3 DNA reads as TGCGCCAGCAGCGTCCGGGACCAGGGATACTACGAGCAGTACTTC.

This clonotype was detected a few times. The CDR3 DNA follows: TGTGCCAGCAGCTTATCGGGACTAGCGGAGTTCGAGCAGTACTTC. Translation gives CASSLSGLAEFEQYF. The V call is TRBV7-9, the J call TRBJ2-7, with 11 nucleotides matching TRBD2. The CDR3 contains 15 residues. After removal of 2 bases from V and 6 bases from J, the junction contained 6 bases not matched to a gene. Germline assignment: CDR1 SEHNR and CDR2 FQNEAQ (reference sequence). The whole variable domain, remainder taken from reference TRBV7-9 and TRBJ2-7, is DTGVSQNPRHKITKRGQNVTFRCDPISEHNRLYWYRQTLGQGPEFLTYFQNEAQLEKSRLLSDRFSAERPKGSFSTLEIQRTEQGDSAMYLCASSLSGLAEFEQYFGPGTRLTVT.

J is TRBJ2-1 and V is TRBV20-1, with 10 bases lining up with TRBD2. The germline V gene has CDR1 DFQATT and CDR2 SNEGSKA (reference sequence). The CDR3 is 12 amino acids. J lost 6 bases, V lost 5 bases, and 1 base had no gene match. Here the CDR3 reads CSAGTSVNEQFF. The CDR3 nucleotides are TGCAGTGCTGGGACTAGCGTCAATGAGCAGTTCTTC.

This clonotype was recorded only once. The rearrangement joins TRBV4-1 to TRBJ2-1, with 9 bases matching TRBD1. The CDR3 covers 16 residues. J gave up 2 bases and V 3 bases, and 5 bases lay outside the gene matches. Germline lookup yields CDR1 MGHRA and CDR2 YSYEKL. The DNA of the CDR3 is TGCGCCAGCAGCCAGAGGAGGACAGGGGCCTACAATGAGCAGTTCTTC. It is translated as CASSQRRTGAYNEQFF.

The chain employs TRBV28 and TRBJ2-5; D is possibly TRBD1 (5 bases). The CDR3 covers 16 residues. Germline V gene data show CDR1 as MDHEN and CDR2 as SYDVKM. V was clipped by 6 bases and J by 1 base, with 18 bases between them. As DNA, the CDR3 is TGTGCCAGCAGCTACAGGACCCAGTATTCCCAAGAGACCCAGTACTTC. The encoded protein is CASSYRTQYSQETQYF.

This clonotype showed up just once. The chain recombines TRBV6-5 with TRBJ1-1; D not certain. CDR3 length: 14 amino acids. V dropped 2 bases and J dropped 6 bases, with 13 bases sitting between them. Germline lookup yields CDR1 MNHEY and CDR2 SVGAGI. The DNA of the CDR3 is TGTGCCAGCAGTTACGACCGGTCGGGAGCTGAAGCTTTCTTT. Protein sequence: CASSYDRSGAEAFF.

The rearrangement links TRBV6-1 to TRBJ2-7, with TRBD1 matching 9 bases. From germline, CDR1 is MNHNS and CDR2 SASEGT. Losses at the gene ends were 5 bases for V and 0 bases for J; bases not matched to a gene: 5. The CDR3 contains 15 residues. The DNA for the CDR3 is TGTGCCAGCAGTACGGGACAGGGTTACTCCTACGAGCAGTACTTC. Amino acid sequence: CASSTGQGYSYEQYF.

The chain links TRBV25-1 to TRBJ2-7; D may correspond to TRBD1 or TRBD2 (6 bases each). V was pared by 3 bases and J by 3 bases, with 21 bases between. The CDR3 is 17 residues long. CDR1 is MGHDK, CDR2 SYGVNS, per germline. The CDR3 protein is CASSETIGGPHLYEQYF. As DNA, the CDR3 is TGTGCCAGCAGTGAGACGATCGGGGGCCCTCACCTCTACGAGCAGTACTTC.

This chain connects TRBV9 to TRBJ2-7, with 11 bases matching TRBD2. After removal of 0 bases from V and 3 bases from J, the junction contained 5 bases not matched to a gene. Germline-derived CDR1 and CDR2 are SGDLS and YYNGEE. This CDR3 has 16 residues. CDR3 sequence: CASSVGASGRFYEQYF. In DNA, the CDR3 is TGTGCCAGCAGCGTAGGTGCTAGCGGGAGGTTCTACGAGCAGTACTTC.

The chain combines TRBV6-2 or TRBV6-3 with TRBJ1-2; D is unclear. Trimming removed 9 bases from V and 8 bases from J, with 13 bases in between. Per the germline V gene, CDR1 is MNHEY and CDR2 is SVGEGT. CDR3 length: 11 residues. CDR3 in amino acids: CASRRLRGYTF. For the CDR3, the DNA is TGTGCCAGTAGGCGGCTTCGGGGCTACACCTTC.

This chain joins TRBV7-9 and TRBJ1-4; TRBD1 is a possible D gene (5 bases). This CDR3 comprises 16 residues. Germline CDR1 SEHNR, CDR2 FQNEAQ (reference sequence). V lost 4 bases to trimming and J lost 6 bases, with 18 bases between them. CDR3 in amino acids: CASSSPVGTPDEKLFF. The CDR3 region has the DNA TGTGCCAGCAGCTCTCCCGTGGGGACTCCCGATGAAAAACTGTTTTTT.

J is TRBJ2-1 and V is TRBV12-3 or TRBV12-4; 7 bases are a match to TRBD2. The junction had 8 bases not matched to a gene; V was cut back by 7 bases and J by 8 bases. This CDR3 has 13 residues. CDR3 residues: CASTWDYNDEQFF. As DNA, the CDR3 is TGTGCCAGCACCTGGGACTACAACGATGAGCAGTTCTTC.

The rearrangement uses TRBV6-5 and TRBJ2-4; 7 bases match TRBD1. TRBJ2-5 matches the DNA end more closely, so the J call is doubtful. Germline assignment: CDR1 MNHEY and CDR2 SVGAGI. This CDR3 is built from 15 residues. CDR3 protein: CASSYRGLIGETQYF. In DNA, the CDR3 is TGTGCCAGCAGTTACAGGGGGCTGATCGGAGAGACCCAGTACTTC.

The chain is built from TRBV5-1 and TRBJ2-5; maybe TRBD2 (5 bases). V gave up 5 bases and J gave up 5 bases, with 13 bases separating them. The CDR3 extends over 13 amino acids. The germline gives CDR1 SGHRS, CDR2 YFSETQ. For the CDR3, the DNA is TGCGCCAGCAGGTCTGGGAGTACGGAGACCCAGTACTTC. Translating it yields CASRSGSTETQYF.